This passage covers 3 T cell receptor beta chains from one sample sequenced in a study of monozygotic twins with inflammatory bowel disease. TCRdb re-called the 5' RACE reads, yielding one record per CDR3 amino acid sequence without DNA. The table lists approximately 400,000 distinct CDR3 sequences. The specimen was blood. These receptors were taken from a human donor with ulcerative colitis or Crohn's disease, or a healthy co-twin of an affected twin (not recorded which).

The V call is TRBV27, the J call TRBJ2-1; the D call from TCRdb, TRBD2, cannot be confirmed without DNA. Germline lookup yields CDR1 MNHEY and CDR2 SMNVEV (reference sequence). The CDR3 consists of 19 residues. This CDR3 is CASWGLAGGFRSSYNEQFF.

V and J are TRBV7-2 and TRBJ1-2; the D call from TCRdb, TRBD1, cannot be confirmed without DNA. The CDR3 is made up of 14 amino acids. Germline CDR1 SGHTA, CDR2 FQGNSA. CDR3: CASSLTGENYGYTF.

This chain uses TRBV6-5 with TRBJ2-3. Germline CDR1 MNHEY, CDR2 SVGAGI. The CDR3 consists of 12 residues. This chain's CDR3 is CASRSSTDTQYF.